This record covers a single T cell receptor (beta chain). The antigen this receptor binds is unknown. Per-base qualities were not stored, and no clone one base away is much larger. This specimen belongs to a study of CD8 T cells in Susac syndrome (dated by TCRdb to between 2019 and 2020). In terms of the full investigation: The study used repertoire sequencing to test whether antigen drove CD8+ T cell activation and differentiation in Susac syndrome. The clonality of the CD8+ T cell repertoire was compared across over 9 healthy donors, around 14 Susac syndrome patients and under 19 multiple sclerosis patients.

RNA was extracted using the RNeasy kit, and roughly 0.5 to 1 ug of the RNA was reverse transcribed with random hexamers. TCR beta CDR3 regions were amplified with the immunoSEQ multiplex PCR assay covering 54 Vbeta and 13 Jbeta segments. PCR amplification bias was corrected by using a synthetic template baseline for primer optimization and computational correction. In the source study's methods: Reads were annotated to V, D and J genes per IMGT and analyzed with immunoSEQ Analyzer, keeping only productive sequences. Clonality was calculated as one minus the Shannon entropy normalized by log2 of the number of productive unique sequences. Public and private clones were assessed among the 100 most prevalent clones of each patient and control. Susac-specific clones were defined as absent from healthy and MS cohorts, 850 to 1,300 published viral clones and other ImmuneACCESS disease sequences. TCRdb took the public reads, trimmed them with fastp at Q25, ran MiXCR for clone calling and kept in-frame beta chains. Rows with one shared CDR3 protein collapse into an entry with the most common genes and DNA. TCRdb assigned the V and J calls; the authors' analysis was not used. The sample records more than 70,000 distinct CDR3 sequences, around 93% of which are singletons. The ten biggest clones cover approximately 0.31% of the sample.

What the authors observed across the whole study: The number of individuals in the TCR sequencing and HLA analysis was recognized as being relatively small.

Peripheral blood CD8+ and CD4+ T cells from healthy donors, Susac syndrome patients and multiple sclerosis patients were profiled by high-throughput TCR beta sequencing. The healthy donors served as controls matched for age and sex. Bulk CD8+ and CD4+ T cells were purified magnetically by negative isolation, whereas CD8+ TEMRA cells were enriched by FACS. Blood was drawn into EDTA tubes, processed within 24 hours, and PBMCs were isolated by density gradient centrifugation. PBMCs destined for TCR sequencing were cryopreserved in liquid nitrogen and later thawed in a 37 °C water bath. The sorted or isolated CD4+, CD8+ and CD8+ TEMRA cells had a purity of 90% or higher. Trimming accounts for 9 bases at V and 1 base at J, while the number of junction bases matched to no gene is 1. CDR3 length: 12 amino acids, cysteine to phenylalanine. CDR3 DNA only is kept here, 36 bases in frame from base 1. CDR1 and CDR2 are drawn from the germline V gene: SGHRS, YFSETQ.

The chain is encoded by TRBV5-1 joined to TRBJ2-3; the junction holds 8 bases that match TRBD2. The receptor comes from a human donor in good health. The specimen was CD8+ T cells from PBMCs. The DNA is TGCGCCACCGGGGGGGGCACAGATACGCAGTATTTT. Translated, this is CATGGGTDTQYF.